This T cell receptor beta chain stems from a study of T cells after yellow fever vaccination. Study-wide findings and caveats: Primary-vaccination clones mostly resurfaced post-booster (less than 98% CD4, around 88% CD8).

Germline V gene sequence: CDR1 ENHRY, CDR2 SYGVKD. The junction had 7 bases not matched to a gene; V was cut back by 4 bases and J by 10 bases. This CDR3 spans 13 amino acids. This clonotype turned up a few times. Its antigen is unidentified. Template switching by 5'RACE produced TCR cDNA, adding a universal primer site and UMIs. TCRdb fed the 5' RACE reads into MiXCR, producing one record per CDR3 protein. The data contain some 240,000 distinct CDR3 sequences, about 5.2% of them seen just once; the ten biggest clones take up roughly 3.3%. The sample was CD4+ T cells sorted from PBMCs, taken on the day of the yellow fever booster vaccination. The rearrangement uses TRBV10-3 and TRBJ1-1, with 9 bases aligning to TRBD1. The clonotype was recovered from a man younger than 35 who received the YFV17D yellow fever vaccine. CDR3 region: CAISAGTGNGAFF. CDR3 DNA sequence: TGTGCCATCAGTGCGGGGACAGGGAACGGAGCTTTCTTT.